This T cell receptor beta chain was captured in a study of shared clonotypes between healthy human individuals. This CDR3 is 15 amino acids long. Germline V gene data show CDR1 as SGHAT and CDR2 as FQNNGV. Trimming took 5 bases from V and 2 from J; bases not matched to a gene: 5. Several immunoSEQ plates received, in even portions, the genomic DNA of each subset. Original processing notes: Junction-only immunoSEQ sequences carried no quality scores, so filtering differed. The table came from immunoSEQ multiplex PCR; TCRdb's copy has only in-frame clones and leaves some out. That table is the source of V, J and clone size, and D and trimming were worked out from the DNA. The table shows hundreds of thousands of clones, with 76% occurring only once.

The rearrangement joins TRBV11-2 to TRBJ2-3; 9 bases match TRBD2. The sequence was obtained from a woman aged 40 to 49 in good health. Some clones in this sample may be carry-over from other donors' samples. Material for sequencing was PBMCs. The CDR3 is CASSPAGGDTDTQYF. Written as DNA, the CDR3 is TGTGCCAGCAGCCCAGCGGGAGGAGACACAGATACGCAGTATTTT.